Reported below is one T cell receptor (beta chain). This sample is part of a study of blood T cell repertoires in COVID-19. Study at large: Researchers got acute and convalescent COVID-19 samples from the United States, Italy and Spain. Sample material is recorded as cDNA or gDNA derived from T cells, B-cell-depleted T cells, or PBMCs.

Enrollment of patients from Seattle took place during active infection, with longitudinal follow-up. V shed 1 base and J 6 bases; nucleotides not matched to a gene: 0. The CDR3 sequence is 13 residues long. The germline gives CDR1 SGHRS, CDR2 YFSETQ. Measured with immunoSEQ multiplex PCR; TCRdb has only the in-frame clones, and not every one. This table holds 200,000 to 250,000 clones, about nine tenths found once. The source material was peripheral blood. This chain uses TRBV5-1 with TRBJ2-7; TRBD2 aligns across 11 bases. The sequence was collected from a man aged 45-65 years with COVID-19, enrolled during active disease. For the CDR3, the DNA is TGCGCCAGCAGCTTGACTAGCGGGGGCGAGCAGTACTTC. Its translation is CASSLTSGGEQYF.